The 24 T cell receptor beta chains below come from one sample, sequenced in a study of OX40 agonist ivuxolimab in advanced cancers. Library preparation was by the immunoSEQ multiplex PCR assay. TCRdb obtained this table from immuneACCESS and retained in-frame rearrangements with V and J assigned. These tables miss some clones; where compared with another copy, unresolved V genes account for less than half of the shortfall, and the remainder is unexplained. The sample table lists 65,000 to 95,000 clones, around 90% of them with a count of one. The ten largest clones capture approximately 9.9% of the sample. The starting material was CD4+ or CD8+ T cells sorted from blood, obtained in a trial of the OX40 agonist ivuxolimab. These receptors were taken from an adult with an advanced solid tumor such as melanoma, head and neck, liver or kidney cancer.

For this clone: At one of its ends the junction is not consistent with the germline gene, which may arise from a read error. The chain combines TRBV7-7 with TRBJ1-3, with 10 bases that match TRBD1. Germline V gene lookup returns CDR1 SSHAT and CDR2 FNYEAQ (reference sequence). CDR3 length equals 16 residues. The CDR3 protein is CASSPGTGASGNTIYF. The CDR3 DNA sequence: TGTGCTAGCAGCCCGGGGACAGGGGCCTCTGGAAACACCATATATTTT.

Comments on this clone: One end of the junction fails to match germline, which may point to a read error. The V gene is TRBV29-1, the J gene TRBJ1-1, with D uncertain. The CDR3 is 13 residues long. Germline CDR1 SQVTM, CDR2 ANQGSEA. CDR3 sequence (DNA): TGCAGCTTTGATCCGGGGTTGGGAACTGAAGCTTTCTTT. Its translation: CSFDPGLGTEAFF.

The J gene is TRBJ2-7, the V gene TRBV4-2; TRBD1 might be the D (6 bases). V was pared by 3 bases and J by 0 bases, with 9 bases between. The germline V gene has CDR1 LGHNA and CDR2 YNFKEQ. This CDR3 comprises 14 residues. The CDR3 reads CASSQTGSSYEQYF. In DNA, the CDR3 is TGTGCCAGCAGCCAGACAGGAAGCTCCTACGAGCAGTACTTC.

This chain uses TRBV7-8 with TRBJ2-7; 9 bases agree with TRBD2. V was pared by 3 bases and J by 0 bases, with 6 bases of the junction left unmatched. The germline V gene has CDR1 SGHVS and CDR2 FQNEAQ. This CDR3 is built from 16 residues. The CDR3 DNA is TGTGCCAGCAGCTTGCTAGCGGGGCCAAGCTCCTACGAGCAGTACTTC. Its translation: CASSLLAGPSSYEQYF.

The rearrangement links TRBV4-2 to TRBJ2-7; possible D gene TRBD1, 6 bases. The CDR3 totals 15 residues. Per the germline V gene, CDR1 is LGHNA and CDR2 is YNFKEQ. V lost 1 base and J 6 bases, leaving 16 bases between the germline ends. The CDR3: CASSQAPGVNREQYF. As DNA, the CDR3 is TGTGCCAGCAGCCAAGCTCCAGGGGTAAATCGCGAGCAGTACTTC.

The CDR3 spells CASRAPTDTQYF. CDR3 nucleotide sequence: TGTGCCAGCAGAGCCCCCACAGATACGCAGTATTTT. V usage is TRBV7-9 and J usage is TRBJ2-3; D not certain. CDR1 and CDR2 (germline): SEHNR, FQNEAQ (reference sequence). Trimming removed 6 bases from V and 2 bases from J, with 6 bases in between. This CDR3 region has 12 residues.

V is TRBV29-1 and J is TRBJ2-1, with 13 positions matching TRBD2. Germline V gene data show CDR1 as SQVTM and CDR2 as ANQGSEA. V trimming: 4 bases; J trimming: 5 bases; junction bases outside the gene matches: 5. The CDR3 is 15 residues long. CDR3 DNA sequence: TGCAGCGTTGGGGAAACTAGCGGGGGGGACAATGAGCAGTTCTTC. Its protein product is CSVGETSGGDNEQFF.

This clone was recorded only once. The chain is built from TRBV6-5 and TRBJ1-1; the D gene is possibly TRBD1 (5 bases). Per the germline V gene, CDR1 is MNHEY and CDR2 is SVGAGI. The CDR3 extends over 13 amino acids. The V and J ends lost 2 bases and 10 bases respectively, with 14 bases between them. The CDR3 is CASSYQGMNAAFF. The CDR3 nucleotides read TGTGCCAGCAGTTACCAGGGTATGAATGCAGCTTTCTTT.

The CDR3 DNA reads TGTGCCAGCAGTAAATCAGGGGTACCCCAGTACTTC. It encodes CASSKSGVPQYF. The chain couples TRBV27 to TRBJ2-5, with a possible D match to TRBD1 (6 bases). V lost 5 bases and J lost 9, with 13 bases in between. In germline, CDR1 is MNHEY, CDR2 SMNVEV (reference sequence). The CDR3 is made up of 12 amino acids.

The chain uses TRBV30 and TRBJ1-1; D gene uncertain. Between the trimmed V and J ends, which lost 3 bases and 1 base, there was a span of 21 bases. The germline V gene has CDR1 GTSNPN and CDR2 SVGIG (reference sequence). There are 17 residues in the CDR3. The CDR3, as DNA: TGTGCCTGGAGAGCCCAGATAGGGATGGGGTCGAACACTGAAGCTTTCTTT. This codes for CAWRAQIGMGSNTEAFF.

CDR3 nucleotide sequence: TGTGCCAGCAGCCCCGGGCTCAATGAGCAGTTCTTC. This sequence encodes CASSPGLNEQFF. The V call is TRBV7-8, the J call TRBJ2-1, with D hard to call. Trimming shortened V by 5 bases and J by 6 bases, and 8 bases separated the two germline ends. CDR1 and CDR2 (germline): SGHVS, FQNEAQ. This CDR3 is built from 12 residues.

This chain uses TRBV5-1 with TRBJ2-6, with D unclear. The CDR3 is made up of 15 amino acids. Germline V gene data show CDR1 as SGHRS and CDR2 as YFSETQ. V lost 2 bases and J 2 bases, leaving 8 bases between the germline ends. This CDR3 is CASSFVPTGANVLTF. The CDR3 DNA is TGCGCCAGCAGCTTCGTCCCGACTGGGGCCAACGTCCTGACTTTC.

The chain combines TRBV9 with TRBJ2-7; perhaps TRBD2 as D (6 bases). This CDR3 is 15 amino acids long. The germline gives CDR1 SGDLS, CDR2 YYNGEE. Between the trimmed V and J ends, which lost 4 bases and 2 bases, there was a span of 16 bases. CDR3 coding DNA: TGTGCCAGCAGCCCAGACGGGGGTCCCCCCTACGAGCAGTACTTC. Its protein is CASSPDGGPPYEQYF.

The chain recombines TRBV6-1 with TRBJ2-5; 10 bases line up with TRBD2. There are 17 residues in the CDR3. The germline CDR1 and CDR2 sequences are MNHNS and SASEGT. Germline trimming cut 0 bases from V and 1 base from J; bases unmatched to any gene: 5. For the CDR3, the DNA is TGTGCCAGCAGTGAAGCTGTTAGCGGGGGGTCCCAAGAGACCCAGTACTTC. It encodes CASSEAVSGGSQETQYF.

The chain combines TRBV7-2 with TRBJ2-7, with TRBD2 identical over 11 bases. The V gene end was trimmed by 4 bases and the J gene end by 4 bases; junction bases not matched to a gene: 12. This CDR3 spans 17 amino acids. Germline loops: CDR1 SGHTA, CDR2 FQGNSA. CDR3 residues: CASSSGIAGGRIYEQYF. CDR3 DNA sequence: TGTGCCAGCAGCTCGGGTATAGCGGGGGGGCGGATTTACGAGCAGTACTTC.

The J gene is TRBJ1-6, the V gene TRBV30; no definite D call. The CDR3 is 12 amino acids. V was cut by 4 bases and J by 7 bases, with 8 bases left in between. Germline lookup yields CDR1 GTSNPN and CDR2 SVGIG (reference sequence). Here the CDR3 reads CAWKYKNSPLHF. The CDR3, as DNA: TGTGCCTGGAAGTATAAGAATTCACCCCTCCACTTT.

V gene TRBV7-9 combines with J gene TRBJ2-7; D uncertain. Germline CDR1 reads SEHNR; CDR2 reads FQNEAQ (reference sequence). V lost 5 bases and J 7 bases, leaving 12 bases between the germline ends. The CDR3 loop spans 12 amino acids. This chain's CDR3 is CASSLGYVEQYF. The DNA for the CDR3 is TGTGCCAGCAGCCTGGGGTATGTGGAGCAGTACTTC.

This CDR3 reads CASSFPQHPRDRGRGYTF. The CDR3 coding sequence is TGTGCCAGCAGCTTTCCCCAACACCCCCGGGACAGGGGGCGAGGCTACACCTTC. This chain connects TRBV11-2 to TRBJ1-2; 12 positions agree with TRBD1. Trimming cost V 3 bases and J 8 bases; bases outside gene matches: 16. Germline V gene sequence: CDR1 SGHAT, CDR2 FQNNGV. The CDR3 is 18 residues long. The complete variable domain, with remaining parts taken from reference TRBV11-2 and TRBJ1-2, reads EAGVAQSPRYKIIEKRQSVAFWCNPISGHATLYWYQQILGQGPKLLIQFQNNGVVDDSQLPKDRFSAERLKGVDSTLKIQPAKLEDSAVYLCASSFPQHPRDRGRGYTFGSGTRLTVV.

CDR3: CASSTDRGRDEQFF. The CDR3 coding sequence is TGTGCCAGCAGCACAGACAGGGGGCGAGATGAGCAGTTCTTC. The chain links TRBV9 to TRBJ2-1; 10 bases match TRBD1. The CDR3 is 14 amino acids. CDR1 and CDR2 from the germline V gene are SGDLS and YYNGEE. V was pared by 4 bases and J by 8 bases, with 6 bases of the junction left unmatched.

V and J are TRBV27 and TRBJ2-3, with 7 bases aligning to TRBD2. There are 20 residues in the CDR3. With 5 bases clipped from V and 2 bases from J, the junction kept 22 bases outside the gene matches. The germline V gene encodes CDR1 MNHEY and CDR2 SMNVEV (reference sequence). Here the CDR3 reads CASSPGVFRSRGRFTDTQYF. The CDR3, as DNA: TGTGCCAGCAGTCCGGGGGTGTTTAGGTCGCGGGGGAGGTTCACAGATACGCAGTATTTT.

The rearrangement uses TRBV9 and TRBJ1-4; TRBD1 is a possible D gene (6 bases). The CDR3 length is 15 residues. CDR1 is SGDLS, CDR2 YYNGEE, per germline. The V end was cut by 4 bases, the J end by 8 bases, with 18 bases between. The CDR3 here is CASSRGGGPREKLFF. The CDR3 DNA sequence: TGTGCCAGCAGCAGAGGTGGGGGCCCCCGGGAAAAACTGTTTTTT. Supplemented by reference TRBV9 and TRBJ1-4, the full variable domain reads DSGVTQTPKHLITATGQRVTLRCSPRSGDLSVYWYQQSLDQGLQFLIQYYNGEERAKGNILERFSAQQFPDLHSELNLSSLELGDSALYFCASSRGGGPREKLFFGSGTQLSVL.

The chain carries TRBV9 and TRBJ2-1; 10 nucleotides agree with TRBD2. Trimming took 1 base from V and 3 from J; bases not matched to a gene: 13. This CDR3 contains 19 residues. CDR1 SGDLS and CDR2 YYNGEE come from the germline V gene. The CDR3 is CASSVYALAGATVYNEQFF. The CDR3, as DNA: TGTGCCAGCAGCGTATACGCTCTAGCGGGGGCGACAGTCTACAATGAGCAGTTCTTC. The full variable domain, its missing parts supplied by reference TRBV9 and TRBJ2-1, is DSGVTQTPKHLITATGQRVTLRCSPRSGDLSVYWYQQSLDQGLQFLIQYYNGEERAKGNILERFSAQQFPDLHSELNLSSLELGDSALYFCASSVYALAGATVYNEQFFGPGTRLTVL.

This chain uses TRBV27 with TRBJ2-7; 7 bases fit TRBD1. Germline V lookup: CDR1 MNHEY, CDR2 SMNVEV (reference sequence). The CDR3 sequence is 21 residues long. V gave up 1 base and J gave up 3 bases; unmatched junction bases: 24. The CDR3 DNA reads as TGTGCCAGCAGTTTATGGGGTGTGAGAGGACAGGACCCTGAAATCCTCTACGAGCAGTACTTC. Protein: CASSLWGVRGQDPEILYEQYF.

The CDR3 protein is CSVWGGEEKNGETQYF. CDR3 nucleotide sequence: TGCAGCGTTTGGGGCGGGGAGGAAAAAAACGGGGAGACCCAGTACTTC. This sequence joins TRBV29-1 and TRBJ2-5, with D tentatively TRBD2 (6 bases). CDR1 is SQVTM, CDR2 ANQGSEA, per germline. This CDR3 is built from 16 residues. The V and J ends lost 5 bases and 5 bases respectively, with 24 bases between them. Using reference TRBV29-1 and TRBJ2-5 for the parts outside the CDR3, the full variable domain is SAVISQKPSRDICQRGTSLTIQCQVDSQVTMMFWYRQQPGQSLTLIATANQGSEATYESGFVIDKFPISRPNLTFSTLTVSNMSPEDSSIYLCSVWGGEEKNGETQYFGPGTRLLVL.